This TCR beta chain was sequenced for a study of shared clonotypes between healthy human individuals. Study-level findings and limits: Clonotype sharing across several donors was observed for 5% to 6.5% of naive CD4 clonotypes.

CD45RO-negative cells were positively selected for CCR7, leaving out terminally differentiated effector memory CD45RA+ cells. Those who donated were healthy HIV-negative adults, with no recent acute infections or vaccinations reported. Of note for this clone: Its antigen is not known. Other DNA sequences within the sample encode an identical CDR3.

The material for each subset, its genomic DNA, was split evenly across several immunoSEQ plates. The protocol was immunoSEQ multiplex PCR, while the TCRdb copy is restricted to in-frame clones and leaves out a portion. This table has 1.5 million to 2.5 million clones, less than 95% appearing once. The sequenced sample consisted of naive CD8+ T cells sorted from blood. The clonotype originates from a man aged 18-30 years in good health.

In nucleotides, the CDR3 is TGTGCCTGGAGCGTCCCCGGGGAGCTGTTTTTT. Protein sequence: CAWSVPGELFF. The V call is TRBV30, the J call TRBJ2-2, with no clear D. V was cut by 3 bases and J by 6 bases, with 5 bases left in between. Germline lookup yields CDR1 GTSNPN and CDR2 SVGIG (reference sequence). This CDR3 comprises 11 residues.